The 30 T cell receptor beta chains reported below all come from one sample, sequenced in a study of T cell repertoires in cytomegalovirus infection. In TCRdb, the reads were re-called with MiXCR into one record per CDR3 protein. The top ten hold roughly 20% of the sample, which has under 300,000 distinct CDR3 sequences, 22% seen once. Their antigens are not known. The specimen comprised cultured PBMCs, sampled from culture after CMV antigen stimulation. The source is a human donor in good health (CMV status not recorded). Some clones in this sample may be carry-over from other donors' samples.

This clonotype occurred a few times. The CDR3 DNA is TGCGCCAGCAGCCAAGAGCGGGAGGGCTACGAGCAGTACGTC. Its protein is CASSQEREGYEQYV. V and J are TRBV4-1 and TRBJ2-7, with TRBD2 matching 9 bases. Trimming removed 0 bases from V and 3 bases from J; junction bases left unmatched: 0. This CDR3 has 14 amino acids. The germline gives CDR1 MGHRA, CDR2 YSYEKL.

This clonotype was seen just once. This may arise from a read error, as a much more abundant clone is one base away. The chain combines TRBV19 with TRBJ2-7; D is undetermined. CDR3 length: 14 amino acids. The V gene lost 6 bases and the J gene lost 2 bases, with 14 bases spanning the gap. Germline CDR1 and CDR2: LNHDA and SQIVND (reference sequence). The CDR3 sequence: CASSWRGGTYEQYF. The CDR3 DNA reads TGTGCCAGTAGCTGGCGTGGCGGAACCTACGAGCAGTACTTC. Full variable domain (rest looked up from reference TRBV19 and TRBJ2-7): DGGITQSPKYLFRKEGQNVTLSCEQNLNHDAMYWYRQDPGQGLRLIYYSQIVNDFQKGDIAEGYSVSREKKESFPLTVTSAQKNPTAFYLCASSWRGGTYEQYFGPGTRLTVT.

V and J are TRBV5-4 and TRBJ2-3, with D perhaps TRBD2 (5 bases). V was shortened by 4 bases and J by 4 bases, with 16 bases between the two germline ends. The CDR3 length is 15 residues. Looked up from germline, CDR1 is SGHNT and CDR2 is YYREEE (reference sequence). The CDR3 region is CASSTTGRGSDTQYF. CDR3 DNA: TGTGCCAGCAGCACAACGGGCCGCGGGTCAGATACGCAGTATTTT.

This clonotype was found a few times. V usage is TRBV6-8 and J usage is TRBJ2-5; 14 bases align to TRBD2. CDR1 MNHGY and CDR2 SAAAGT come from the germline V gene. Trimming cost V 5 bases and J 5 bases; bases outside gene matches: 7. The CDR3 has 16 residues. Here the CDR3 reads CASSRWTSGRMETQYF. The CDR3 nucleotides are TGTGCCAGCAGTCGCTGGACTAGCGGGAGGATGGAGACCCAGTACTTC.

This clonotype has at least ten counts. V and J are TRBV7-9 and TRBJ2-7; 8 bases are shared with TRBD2. The V and J ends lost 3 bases and 3 bases, in that order; junction bases with no gene match: 4. CDR1 and CDR2 (germline): SEHNR, FQNEAQ (reference sequence). This CDR3 is built from 14 residues. The CDR3 spells CASSFRTSFYEQYF. DNA for the CDR3: TGTGCCAGCAGCTTCAGGACTAGCTTCTACGAGCAGTACTTC. The whole variable domain, filled in from reference TRBV7-9 and TRBJ2-7, reads DTGVSQNPRHKITKRGQNVTFRCDPISEHNRLYWYRQTLGQGPEFLTYFQNEAQLEKSRLLSDRFSAERPKGSFSTLEIQRTEQGDSAMYLCASSFRTSFYEQYFGPGTRLTVT.

This clonotype occurred a few times. The rearrangement links TRBV5-4 to TRBJ1-6; 9 bases are shared with TRBD1. The CDR3 covers 15 residues. Trimming removed 3 bases from V and 10 bases from J; junction bases left unmatched: 8. CDR1 SGHNT and CDR2 YYREEE come from the germline V gene (reference sequence). The CDR3 DNA reads TGTGCCAGCAGCTCCGTAGGGACAGGGCACTCACCCCTCCACTTT. Its translation is CASSSVGTGHSPLHF.

The rearrangement joins TRBV19 to TRBJ2-1; possible D gene TRBD2, 6 bases. V was trimmed by 5 bases and J by 0 bases, leaving 11 bases between them. The V gene's germline CDR1 is LNHDA and CDR2 SQIVND (reference sequence). The CDR3 has 15 residues. DNA of the CDR3: TGTGCCAGTAGTCGAGCGGGCGACTCCTACAATGAGCAGTTCTTC. It codes for CASSRAGDSYNEQFF.

The chain combines TRBV6-2 or TRBV6-3 with TRBJ2-2, with D possibly TRBD2 on 6 matching bases. Trimming took 8 bases from V and 9 from J, leaving 16 bases between them. The CDR3 spans 13 residues. CDR1 and CDR2 from the germline V gene are MNHEY and SVGEGT. The CDR3 sequence is CASCGIAGRELFF. DNA of the CDR3: TGTGCCAGCTGCGGGATCGCAGGCCGGGAGCTGTTTTTT.

V gene TRBV4-1 combines with J gene TRBJ2-4, with D perhaps matching TRBD1 or TRBD2 (5 bases each). The CDR3 extends over 17 amino acids. Trimming removed 1 base at V and 1 base at J, with 14 bases between. The germline gives CDR1 MGHRA, CDR2 YSYEKL. The CDR3 here is CASSQAGDGWAKNIQYF. As DNA, the CDR3 is TGCGCCAGCAGCCAAGCTGGGGACGGATGGGCCAAAAACATTCAGTACTTC.

V usage is TRBV6-5 and J usage is TRBJ2-3, with TRBD2 as a possible D gene (5 bases). This CDR3 contains 14 residues. Trimming pared 6 bases from V and 0 bases from J, leaving 10 bases between. From germline, CDR1 is MNHEY and CDR2 SVGAGI. The CDR3 reads CASRYTGSTDTQYF. The CDR3, as DNA: TGTGCCAGCAGATATACGGGAAGCACAGATACGCAGTATTTT.

This clonotype was recorded at least ten times. V gene TRBV7-2 combines with J gene TRBJ2-1; 8 nucleotides align to TRBD1. Germline V gene data show CDR1 as SGHTA and CDR2 as FQGNSA. Germline trimming cut 1 base from V and 7 bases from J; bases unmatched to any gene: 9. This CDR3 is built from 16 residues. The CDR3 nucleotides are TGTGCCAGCAGCTTAGGGAGGCGACAGGGGCTTAATGAGCAGTTCTTC. This codes for CASSLGRRQGLNEQFF. Combining the CDR3 with reference TRBV7-2 and TRBJ2-1 gives the whole variable domain GAGVSQSPSNKVTEKGKDVELRCDPISGHTALYWYRQSLGQGLEFLIYFQGNSAPDKSGLPSDRFSAERTGGSVSTLTIQRTQQEDSAVYLCASSLGRRQGLNEQFFGPGTRLTVL.

This clonotype was found a few times. The chain couples TRBV11-2 to TRBJ2-3; 12 bases agree with TRBD2. The CDR3 spans 14 residues. The trim removed 6 bases at V and 4 bases at J, leaving 2 bases unmatched. The germline CDR1 and CDR2 sequences are SGHAT and FQNNGV. The CDR3 nucleotides read TGTGCCAGCAGGCGACTAGCGGGGGCAGATACGCAGTATTTT. It specifies CASRRLAGADTQYF.

The V call is TRBV11-3, the J call TRBJ1-1, with D unresolved. Between the trimmed V and J ends, which lost 1 base and 7 bases, there was a span of 10 bases. The CDR3 spans 13 residues. CDR1 and CDR2 from the germline V gene are SGHNT and YENEEA. The chain's CDR3 is CASSLGRTGEAFF. The CDR3 nucleotides are TGTGCCAGCAGCTTAGGCAGGACTGGTGAAGCTTTCTTT.

The CDR3: CASRTGGGQPQHF. CDR3 nucleotides: TGTGCCAGCAGAACAGGGGGCGGTCAGCCCCAGCATTTT. The chain combines TRBV6-1 with TRBJ1-5, with 9 positions matching TRBD1. Germline CDR1 reads MNHNS; CDR2 reads SASEGT. V was clipped by 6 bases and J by 6 bases; unmatched bases: 3. The CDR3 is 13 residues long.

The chain is built from TRBV6-2 or TRBV6-3 and TRBJ1-1; 10 bases map to TRBD1. Trimming took 5 bases from V and 4 from J; bases not matched to a gene: 7. Germline loops: CDR1 MNHEY, CDR2 SVGEGT. The CDR3 is 15 amino acids. CDR3 bases: TGTGCCAGCAGTAAAGGCGGACAGGGGGTCACTGAAGCTTTCTTT. The encoded protein is CASSKGGQGVTEAFF.

The chain carries TRBV10-3 and TRBJ2-1; maybe TRBD2 (6 bases). This CDR3 has 11 residues. Trimming removed 7 bases from V and 7 bases from J, with 8 bases in between. Germline CDR1 reads ENHRY; CDR2 reads SYGVKD. CDR3 nucleotides: TGTGCCATCAAGACTAGTAATGAGCAGTTCTTC. It yields the protein CAIKTSNEQFF.

CDR3 in amino acids: CASRGPQGPAYNEQFF. CDR3 nucleotides: TGTGCCAGCAGAGGACCCCAGGGACCCGCGTACAATGAGCAGTTCTTC. The chain couples TRBV28 to TRBJ2-1, with D perhaps assigned TRBD1 or TRBD2 (5 bases each). The CDR3 extends over 16 amino acids. V lost 6 bases, J lost 4 bases, and 19 bases lay in between. Germline V gene data show CDR1 as MDHEN and CDR2 as SYDVKM.

This clonotype was detected a few times. This sequence joins TRBV6-5 and TRBJ1-1; D might be TRBD1 (5 bases). The ends were cut back, 2 bases at V and 4 bases at J, with 17 bases in the middle. Germline loops: CDR1 MNHEY, CDR2 SVGAGI. The CDR3 length is 16 residues. The CDR3 DNA reads TGTGCCAGCAGTTACCGCCGGTTTGCCGGGGGCACTGAAGCTTTCTTT. Protein: CASSYRRFAGGTEAFF.

The chain joins TRBV12-3 or TRBV12-4 to TRBJ1-2; D gene uncertain. CDR3 size: 13 residues. Trimming stripped 3 bases from V and 4 bases from J, with 9 bases between. DNA of the CDR3: TGTGCCAGCAGTTTCCAACAAGTCTATGGCTACACCTTC. Translating gives CASSFQQVYGYTF.

The sample holds many counts of this clonotype. The genes are TRBV7-3 and TRBJ2-3; 7 bases align to TRBD2. The CDR3 loop spans 16 amino acids. V gave up 5 bases and J gave up 2 bases; unmatched junction bases: 10. From germline, CDR1 is SGHTA and CDR2 FQGTGA. CDR3 loop: CASSLLGGLPTDTQYF. As DNA, the CDR3 is TGTGCCAGCAGCCTTCTGGGGGGACTACCCACAGATACGCAGTATTTT.

This clonotype has a count of ten or more. The rearrangement links TRBV19 to TRBJ2-3, with D possibly matching TRBD2 (6 bases). Germline V gives CDR1 LNHDA, CDR2 SQIVND (reference sequence). V was pared by 1 base and J by 1 base, with 6 bases between. This CDR3 has 14 amino acids. The CDR3 region is CASSIAGGTDTQYF. The CDR3, as DNA: TGTGCCAGTAGTATAGCGGGAGGCACAGATACGCAGTATTTT.

The table lists this clonotype with many counts. This chain connects TRBV7-2 to TRBJ1-1; D is undetermined. The germline gives CDR1 SGHTA, CDR2 FQGNSA. There are 14 residues in the CDR3. Trimming took 2 bases from V and 4 from J, leaving 11 bases between them. In DNA, the CDR3 is TGTGCCAGCAGCTTACAAGGGTTTGTCACTGAAGCTTTCTTT. Translating it yields CASSLQGFVTEAFF.

The chain recombines TRBV28 with TRBJ2-7, with a tentative D call TRBD1 (5 bases). The length of the CDR3 is 13 residues. V was trimmed by 3 bases and J by 3 bases, leaving 9 bases between them. Germline V gene sequence: CDR1 MDHEN, CDR2 SYDVKM. This chain's CDR3 is CASSLQGIYEQYF. For the CDR3, the DNA is TGTGCCAGCAGTTTGCAGGGTATCTACGAGCAGTACTTC.

This chain links TRBV24-1 with TRBJ2-5; TRBD2 is a possible D gene (6 bases). CDR3 length: 14 amino acids. V lost 2 bases and J lost 3, with 9 bases in between. Germline CDR1 is KGHDR and CDR2 is SFDVKD. As DNA, the CDR3 is TGTGCCACCAGTGATTCCATAGCGGAAGAGACCCAGTACTTC. This codes for CATSDSIAEETQYF.

This clonotype was seen only a few times. CDR3 amino acids: CASTVELNTIYF. As DNA, the CDR3 is TGTGCCAGCACCGTTGAACTAAACACCATATATTTT. The chain has TRBV12-3 or TRBV12-4 and TRBJ1-3; D is ambiguous. This CDR3 has 12 amino acids. V was shortened by 7 bases and J by 6 bases, with 10 bases between the two germline ends.

This clonotype was counted only a few times. V and J are TRBV7-9 and TRBJ2-3; tentatively, D is TRBD1 (5 bases). Per the germline V gene, CDR1 is SEHNR and CDR2 is FQNEAQ (reference sequence). V gave up 6 bases and J gave up 2 bases, with 15 bases separating them. This CDR3 spans 15 amino acids. The CDR3: CASSSPWGATDTQYF. DNA for the CDR3: TGTGCCAGCAGTTCCCCGTGGGGCGCCACAGATACGCAGTATTTT.

The chain employs TRBV2 and TRBJ1-2; 7 positions match TRBD1. The CDR3 spans 15 residues. V trimming: 6 bases; J trimming: 7 bases; junction bases outside the gene matches: 14. CDR1 SNHLY and CDR2 FYNNEI come from the germline V gene. CDR3 sequence: CASSGSTGQSAGYTF. The CDR3 nucleotides read TGTGCCAGCAGCGGGTCGACAGGGCAGTCGGCTGGCTACACCTTC.

This clonotype was recorded a few times. The chain carries TRBV7-6 and TRBJ2-5; D possibly corresponds to TRBD1 (5 bases). Germline-derived CDR1 and CDR2 are SGHVS and FNYEAQ. V dropped 5 bases and J dropped 4 bases, with 17 bases sitting between them. The CDR3 runs to 15 residues. In DNA, the CDR3 is TGTGCCAGCAGCGCGGCGAACATTGGGGCAGAGACCCAGTACTTC. Amino acid sequence: CASSAANIGAETQYF.

The chain recombines TRBV2 with TRBJ2-2; 9 nucleotides match TRBD2. The CDR3 contains 16 residues. The V and J ends lost 6 bases and 6 bases, in that order; junction bases with no gene match: 11. Germline V gene lookup returns CDR1 SNHLY and CDR2 FYNNEI. CDR3 sequence: CASSAEGTSRSGELFF. CDR3 DNA sequence: TGTGCCAGCAGCGCAGAGGGGACTAGCCGGTCCGGGGAGCTGTTTTTT.

CDR3 in DNA: TGCGCCAGCAGCCCGAACGGACAGGGGAACTATGGCTACACCTTC. Its protein is CASSPNGQGNYGYTF. The V call is TRBV4-3, the J call TRBJ1-2; 9 bases match TRBD1. Germline CDR1 is LGHNA and CDR2 is YSLEER. Trimming took 4 bases from V and 2 from J; bases not matched to a gene: 5. This CDR3 has 15 amino acids.